Following are 22 T cell receptor beta chains from one sample sequenced in a study of early T cells in non-severe SARS-CoV-2 infection. TCRdb reanalysed the 5' RACE reads using MiXCR and keeps one entry per CDR3 protein. The sample holds tens of thousands of distinct CDR3 sequences, approximately 10% seen once. Sequencing was carried out using whole blood. These receptors came from an adult who was a healthcare worker with PCR-confirmed SARS-CoV-2 infection or an uninfected control (not recorded which).

V is TRBV3-1 and J is TRBJ2-1; tentative D call: TRBD2 (6 bases). In germline, CDR1 is LGHDT, CDR2 YNNKEL (reference sequence). V gave up 5 bases and J gave up 0 bases, with 14 bases separating them. This CDR3 has 16 residues. CDR3: CASSFGGLSSYNEQFF. The DNA for the CDR3 is TGTGCCAGCAGCTTCGGGGGTCTCAGCTCCTACAATGAGCAGTTCTTC.

This clonotype was seen a handful of times. The rearrangement links TRBV5-1 to TRBJ2-3, with 12 positions matching TRBD2. The V gene end was trimmed by 4 bases and the J gene end by 4 bases; junction bases not matched to a gene: 7. The CDR3 contains 16 residues. Germline CDR1 is SGHRS and CDR2 is YFSETQ. Written as DNA, the CDR3 is TGCGCCAGCAGCATAACGACTAGCGGGAGCGCAGATACGCAGTATTTT. Its translation is CASSITTSGSADTQYF.

This clonotype was picked up a small number of times. The V and J genes are TRBV4-1 and TRBJ2-7; maybe TRBD2 (6 bases). The V gene's germline CDR1 is MGHRA and CDR2 YSYEKL. The CDR3 spans 14 residues. V lost 0 bases and J 7 bases, leaving 13 bases between the germline ends. Here the CDR3 reads CASSQDAGWREQYF. The DNA for the CDR3 is TGCGCCAGCAGCCAAGACGCGGGGTGGCGGGAGCAGTACTTC.

V usage is TRBV6-6 and J usage is TRBJ1-1; no firm D call. Trimming took off 2 bases at V and 8 bases at J, with 9 bases between the two ends. The CDR3 is 12 amino acids. Per germline, CDR1 MNHNY and CDR2 SVGAGI (reference sequence). The CDR3 DNA reads as TGTGCCAGCAGTTACCCCCAAGCAGAAGCTTTCTTT. This gives the protein CASSYPQAEAFF.

J is TRBJ1-1 and V is TRBV4-1; D is perhaps TRBD1 (5 bases). This CDR3 region has 15 residues. V lost 1 base and J 6 bases, leaving 15 bases between the germline ends. CDR1 and CDR2 (germline): MGHRA, YSYEKL. CDR3: CASSQVGYAGAEAFF. CDR3 bases: TGCGCCAGCAGCCAAGTAGGGTACGCGGGGGCTGAAGCTTTCTTT.

This clonotype was seen at least ten times. The V call is TRBV7-8, the J call TRBJ2-2; possible D gene TRBD1, 6 bases. The V gene's germline CDR1 is SGHVS and CDR2 FQNEAQ. The V and J ends lost 1 base and 9 bases respectively, with 9 bases between them. The CDR3 runs 13 residues. CDR3 DNA: TGTGCCAGCAGCTTAGACAGGGACCGGGAGCTGTTTTTT. Translating gives CASSLDRDRELFF. The full variable domain, with the rest looked up from reference TRBV7-8 and TRBJ2-2, is GAGVSQSPRYKVAKRGQDVALRCDPISGHVSLFWYQQALGQGPEFLTYFQNEAQLDKSGLPSDRFFAERPEGSVSTLKIQRTQQEDSAVYLCASSLDRDRELFFGEGSRLTVL.

The chain is built from TRBV3-1 and TRBJ2-5; D is undetermined. V lost 1 base, J lost 5 bases, and 5 bases lay in between. There are 12 residues in the CDR3. Germline V gene lookup returns CDR1 LGHDT and CDR2 YNNKEL (reference sequence). CDR3 DNA: TGTGCCAGCAGCCAAGCTGACGAGACCCAGTACTTC. Translating gives CASSQADETQYF.

This rearrangement joins TRBV29-1 to TRBJ2-3; D remains unclear. Trimming removed 8 bases at V and 7 bases at J, with 10 bases between. The CDR3 extends over 10 amino acids. Germline lookup yields CDR1 SQVTM and CDR2 ANQGSEA. The CDR3 DNA follows: TGCAGCACTCAGGAGAATACGCAGTATTTT. It translates to CSTQENTQYF.

The CDR3 region is CASGKIGEQYF. In DNA form, the CDR3 reads TGTGCCAGCGGTAAAATCGGCGAGCAGTACTTC. V gene TRBV3-1 combines with J gene TRBJ2-7; D gene uncertain. This CDR3 spans 11 amino acids. The ends were cut back, 8 bases at V and 6 bases at J, with 11 bases in the middle. Per germline, CDR1 LGHDT and CDR2 YNNKEL (reference sequence).

Ten or more counts support this clonotype. This chain joins TRBV19 and TRBJ1-5; no firm D call. The V end was cut by 3 bases, the J end by 0 bases, with 12 bases between. The CDR3 sequence is 16 residues long. CDR1 is LNHDA, CDR2 SQIVND, per germline (reference sequence). The CDR3 spells CASSIFSGISNQPQHF. CDR3 nucleotides: TGTGCCAGTAGTATTTTTTCGGGGATTAGCAATCAGCCCCAGCATTTT.

J is TRBJ2-3 and V is TRBV29-1; 8 bases line up with TRBD1. After removal of 6 bases from V and 0 bases from J, the junction contained 5 bases not matched to a gene. The CDR3 extends over 14 amino acids. Germline V gene sequence: CDR1 SQVTM, CDR2 ANQGSEA. The CDR3, as DNA: TGCAGCGTCCTTGACAGGGGAAGCACAGATACGCAGTATTTT. Protein product: CSVLDRGSTDTQYF.

The chain couples TRBV12-3 or TRBV12-4 to TRBJ2-5; D gene ambiguous. CDR3 length: 14 residues. Between the trimmed V and J ends, which lost 6 bases and 7 bases, there was a span of 18 bases. Here the CDR3 DNA reads TGTGCCAGCAGCCCATTAACCTCCGGTGGGACCCAGTACTTC. Encoded protein: CASSPLTSGGTQYF.

This clonotype was seen ten or more times. CDR3 DNA: TGTGCCAGCAGTTTAAGGGTAAACACTGAAGCTTTCTTT. It encodes CASSLRVNTEAFF. V is TRBV12-3 or TRBV12-4 and J is TRBJ1-1; unclear D gene. The CDR3 has 13 residues. V was trimmed by 2 bases and J by 2 bases, leaving 6 bases between them.

In its sample, this clonotype was seen many times. The rearrangement joins TRBV28 to TRBJ2-1, with 13 bases that match TRBD2. From germline, CDR1 is MDHEN and CDR2 SYDVKM. The V and J ends lost 5 bases and 6 bases, in that order; junction bases with no gene match: 13. The CDR3 spans 18 residues. The CDR3 sequence: CASSTRTSGRLGGNEQFF. CDR3 sequence (DNA): TGTGCCAGCAGTACCCGGACTAGCGGGAGATTAGGTGGCAATGAGCAGTTCTTC.

This clonotype was counted a few times. The V call is TRBV28, the J call TRBJ1-4; a weak D match, TRBD1 (5 bases). The CDR3 runs to 14 residues. Germline V gene sequence: CDR1 MDHEN, CDR2 SYDVKM. The germline V and J ends were trimmed by 11 bases and 0 bases, with 13 bases remaining between them. The CDR3 DNA is TGTGCCGCGGGGGAAGGGGCAACTAATGAAAAACTGTTTTTT. This translates into CAAGEGATNEKLFF.

V and J are TRBV20-1 and TRBJ1-4; D is possibly TRBD1 (6 bases). This CDR3 contains 15 residues. Trimming took off 5 bases at V and 5 bases at J, with 18 bases between the two ends. Per germline, CDR1 DFQATT and CDR2 SNEGSKA (reference sequence). DNA for the CDR3: TGCAGTGCTTCCGGGGGCGCGGGGAGGAATGAAAAACTGTTTTTT. Its protein is CSASGGAGRNEKLFF.

This chain links TRBV6-5 with TRBJ2-7; D possibly corresponds to TRBD1 (5 bases). The CDR3 has 13 residues. Trimming shortened V by 6 bases and J by 0 bases, and 9 bases separated the two germline ends. Germline CDR1 is MNHEY and CDR2 is SVGAGI. The CDR3 loop reads CASRKTGSYEQYF. CDR3 nucleotide sequence: TGTGCCAGCAGAAAAACAGGCTCCTACGAGCAGTACTTC.

This clonotype was counted a few times. V gene TRBV7-3 combines with J gene TRBJ2-6; D is ambiguous. Trimming pared 6 bases from V and 0 bases from J, leaving 9 bases between. Germline V lookup: CDR1 SGHTA, CDR2 FQGTGA. This CDR3 comprises 15 residues. The CDR3 region is CASRDGPSGANVLTF. In DNA form, the CDR3 reads TGTGCCAGCAGGGACGGTCCCTCTGGGGCCAACGTCCTGACTTTC.

This clonotype has ten or more counts. The chain carries TRBV6-6 and TRBJ1-5; no clear D. Germline values: CDR1 MNHNY, CDR2 SVGAGI (reference sequence). V shed 6 bases and J shed 8 bases, with 14 bases lying between them. This CDR3 has 13 residues. The CDR3 sequence: CASSIPGPEPQHF. The CDR3 DNA reads as TGTGCCAGCAGCATCCCAGGTCCGGAGCCCCAGCATTTT.

In its sample, this clonotype was seen many times. The chain links TRBV20-1 to TRBJ2-1, with 7 bases matching TRBD2. CDR1 DFQATT and CDR2 SNEGSKA come from the germline V gene (reference sequence). The CDR3 loop spans 14 amino acids. V lost 3 bases and J lost 5; bases outside the gene matches: 7. The CDR3 region is CSASSSGYNNEQFF. CDR3 bases: TGCAGTGCTAGCAGTAGCGGGTATAACAATGAGCAGTTCTTC.

The chain joins TRBV2 to TRBJ2-2; 9 nucleotides agree with TRBD1. CDR3 size: 14 residues. From germline, CDR1 is SNHLY and CDR2 FYNNEI. Losses at the gene ends were 5 bases for V and 4 bases for J; bases not matched to a gene: 2. CDR3 sequence reads: CASSSQGATGELFF. CDR3 in DNA: TGTGCCAGCAGTTCACAGGGGGCCACCGGGGAGCTGTTTTTT.

This clonotype was counted a few times. Written as DNA, the CDR3 is TGTGCCAGCAGCGTAGACAGCAGAGAGACCCAGTACTTC. It yields the protein CASSVDSRETQYF. The chain carries TRBV9 and TRBJ2-5; D unresolved. Trimming shortened V by 0 bases and J by 4 bases, and 7 bases separated the two germline ends. Germline V gene data show CDR1 as SGDLS and CDR2 as YYNGEE. The CDR3 is 13 amino acids.